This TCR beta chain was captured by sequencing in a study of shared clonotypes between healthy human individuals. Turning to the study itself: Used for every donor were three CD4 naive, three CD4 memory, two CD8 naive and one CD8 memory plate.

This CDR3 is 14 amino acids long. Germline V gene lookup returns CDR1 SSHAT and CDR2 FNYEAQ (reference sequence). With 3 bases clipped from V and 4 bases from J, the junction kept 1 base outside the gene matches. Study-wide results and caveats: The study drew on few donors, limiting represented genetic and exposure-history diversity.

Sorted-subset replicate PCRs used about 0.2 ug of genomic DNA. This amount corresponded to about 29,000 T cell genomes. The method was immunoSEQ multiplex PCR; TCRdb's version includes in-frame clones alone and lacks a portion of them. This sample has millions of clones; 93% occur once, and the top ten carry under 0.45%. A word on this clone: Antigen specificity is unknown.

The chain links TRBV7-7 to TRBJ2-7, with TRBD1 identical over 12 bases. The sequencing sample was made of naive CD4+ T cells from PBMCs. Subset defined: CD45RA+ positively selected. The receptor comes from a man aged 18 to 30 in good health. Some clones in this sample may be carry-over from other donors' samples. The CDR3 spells CASSLGQGAYEQYF. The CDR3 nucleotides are TGTGCCAGCAGCTTGGGACAGGGGGCTTACGAGCAGTACTTC.